The present T cell receptor (beta chain) was sequenced within a study of OX40 agonist ivuxolimab in advanced cancers. The V end lost 5 bases, the J end lost 2 bases, and 13 bases lay between the germline ends. Germline V gene data show CDR1 as SEHNR and CDR2 as FQNEAQ (reference sequence). There are 15 residues in the CDR3. Exclusion of a patient followed from autoimmune disease history or systemic immunosuppression. Generated by immunoSEQ multiplex PCR, the TCRdb table keeps only in-frame clones and is missing some. The table has more than 100,000 clones, approximately 94% seen once; the top ten hold 1%.

Sequencing was performed on CD4+ or CD8+ T cells sorted from blood, taken in a trial of the OX40 agonist ivuxolimab. The clonotype comes from an adult with an advanced solid tumor such as melanoma, head and neck, liver or kidney cancer. The chain couples TRBV7-9 to TRBJ1-3; maybe TRBD1 (6 bases). CDR3 DNA: TGTGCCAGCAGCCTCAGGGGTCCTACTGGAAACACCATATATTTT. This encodes CASSLRGPTGNTIYF.